This T cell receptor (beta chain) was sequenced in a study of T cell responses to AZD1222 COVID-19 vaccine. Sequencing used immunoSEQ multiplex PCR; TCRdb keeps in-frame clones, though not all of them. The table includes about 120,000 clones, about 90% detected once. This CDR3 comprises 14 residues. CDR1 SEHNR and CDR2 FQNEAQ come from the germline V gene (reference sequence). The V and J ends lost 1 base and 7 bases respectively, with 13 bases between them. The V gene is TRBV7-9, the J gene TRBJ1-1; possibly TRBD1 for D (5 bases). The TCR comes from an adult in good health. This specimen consisted of peripheral blood, obtained on day 0 of AZD1222 vaccination. CDR3 sequence reads: CASSLGGPANEAFF. As DNA, the CDR3 is TGTGCCAGCAGCTTAGGGGGACCGGCTAATGAAGCTTTCTTT.